These 24 T cell receptor beta chains share one sample of origin, sequenced in a study of shared clonotypes between healthy human individuals. Measured with immunoSEQ multiplex PCR; TCRdb has only the in-frame clones, and not every one. The profile shows 760,000 or so clones, 90% to 97% of them singletons. Only CD45RO-negative cells positively selected for CCR7 counted as naive CD8 cells, so terminally differentiated effector memory CD45RA+ cells were excluded. Sequencing was performed on naive CD8+ T cells sorted from blood. Receptors originate from a man aged 30-40 years in good health.

This chain joins TRBV19 and TRBJ2-7; either TRBD1 or TRBD2 may fit D (5 bases each). Germline-derived CDR1 and CDR2 are LNHDA and SQIVND (reference sequence). The CDR3 has 13 residues. V was cut by 5 bases and J by 4 bases, with 12 bases left in between. CDR3 bases: TGTGCCAGTAGTTTGGGACCTGGGTACGAGCAGTACTTC. Protein sequence: CASSLGPGYEQYF.

Note on this clone: The sample holds other DNA sequences that translate to the same CDR3. The chain recombines TRBV11-2 with TRBJ2-3; 9 bases are a match to TRBD2. The V and J ends lost 5 bases and 1 base, in that order; junction bases with no gene match: 4. There are 15 residues in the CDR3. The germline V gene encodes CDR1 SGHAT and CDR2 FQNNGV. The CDR3, as DNA: TGTGCCAGCAGCCGCGGGAGGGCGGGCACAGATACGCAGTATTTT. This codes for CASSRGRAGTDTQYF. Together with reference TRBV11-2 and TRBJ2-3, the CDR3 gives the full variable domain: EAGVAQSPRYKIIEKRQSVAFWCNPISGHATLYWYQQILGQGPKLLIQFQNNGVVDDSQLPKDRFSAERLKGVDSTLKIQPAKLEDSAVYLCASSRGRAGTDTQYFGPGTRLTVL.

The rearrangement joins TRBV4-1 to TRBJ2-2; TRBD2 agrees at 13 bases. Germline V gene sequence: CDR1 MGHRA, CDR2 YSYEKL. The junction had 6 bases not matched to a gene; V was cut back by 3 bases and J by 5 bases. CDR3 length: 17 amino acids. CDR3: CASSQVPGLAGTGELFF. CDR3 nucleotide sequence: TGCGCCAGCAGCCAGGTCCCGGGACTAGCGGGGACCGGGGAGCTGTTTTTT.

This clone was found once. The junction and the germline gene differ at one end; a read error may be behind it. This rearrangement joins TRBV29-1 to TRBJ2-7; 8 bases are shared with TRBD1. The CDR3 has 14 residues. Germline values: CDR1 SQVTM, CDR2 ANQGSEA. For the CDR3, the DNA is TGCAGCGTCGAAGGACAGGGCGAATACTACGAGCAGTACTTC. It is translated as CSVEGQGEYYEQYF.

This chain uses TRBV7-6 with TRBJ1-1, with 10 bases matching TRBD1. The germline CDR1 and CDR2 sequences are SGHVS and FNYEAQ. The CDR3 spans 21 residues. V was clipped by 4 bases and J by 3 bases; unmatched bases: 23. The CDR3 is CASSSYPWGQGIIGRDTEAFF. The CDR3, as DNA: TGTGCCAGCAGCTCCTATCCATGGGGACAGGGGATCATAGGGCGAGACACTGAAGCTTTCTTT.

The rearrangement joins TRBV18 to TRBJ2-5; possibly TRBD1 for D (6 bases). CDR1 and CDR2 (germline): KGHSH, LQKENI. The CDR3 is 16 amino acids. V lost 0 bases to trimming and J lost 1 base, with 12 bases between them. The CDR3 nucleotides read TGTGCCAGCTCACCACCGGGGGCCACCCTCCAAGAGACCCAGTACTTC. Translating gives CASSPPGATLQETQYF.

V is TRBV27 and J is TRBJ2-1; 9 nucleotides match TRBD1. V was clipped by 6 bases and J by 8 bases; unmatched bases: 8. This CDR3 region has 14 residues. Germline V gene lookup returns CDR1 MNHEY and CDR2 SMNVEV (reference sequence). The DNA for the CDR3 is TGTGCCAGCAGGGGATTAGGACAGGGGTATGAGCAGTTCTTC. Translation: CASRGLGQGYEQFF.

The chain couples TRBV14 to TRBJ2-7; 9 positions agree with TRBD1. CDR1 and CDR2 from the germline V gene are SGHDN and FVKESK. The CDR3 covers 16 residues. Trimming cost V 3 bases and J 2 bases; bases outside gene matches: 8. The CDR3 coding sequence is TGTGCCAGCAGCCAGTGGGGGACAGGGCTTGCCTACGAGCAGTACTTC. This codes for CASSQWGTGLAYEQYF.

As regards this clone: Other DNA sequences within the sample encode an identical CDR3. The chain is built from TRBV4-1 and TRBJ2-2; D is unclear. CDR3 size: 12 residues. Trimming shortened V by 0 bases and J by 5 bases, and 1 base separated the two germline ends. Germline V CDR1 and CDR2: MGHRA, YSYEKL. The CDR3 region is CASSQDTGELFF. CDR3 bases: TGCGCCAGCAGCCAAGATACCGGGGAGCTGTTTTTT.

J is TRBJ2-6 and V is TRBV30, with D possibly matching TRBD1 (5 bases). Looked up from germline, CDR1 is GTSNPN and CDR2 is SVGIG (reference sequence). The CDR3 contains 14 residues. Trimming took 4 bases from V and 1 from J, leaving 8 bases between them. CDR3 nucleotide sequence: TGTGCCTGGAAGCAGGGATCTGGGGCCAACGTCCTGACTTTC. It codes for CAWKQGSGANVLTF.

The chain is built from TRBV9 and TRBJ2-5, with D tentatively TRBD2 (5 bases). Trimming took off 7 bases at V and 5 bases at J, with 18 bases between the two ends. This CDR3 has 14 amino acids. The germline gives CDR1 SGDLS, CDR2 YYNGEE. CDR3 DNA sequence: TGTGCCAGCGGATTGTCGGGAACGAGGGAGACCCAGTACTTC. Residues: CASGLSGTRETQYF.

The J gene is TRBJ1-5, the V gene TRBV6-6; 8 bases line up with TRBD1. Germline values: CDR1 MNHNY, CDR2 SVGAGI (reference sequence). The J segment lost 7 bases and the V segment lost 5 bases, leaving 1 base of the junction unmatched. The CDR3 runs to 12 residues. The CDR3 is CASSGQGQPQHF. CDR3 DNA: TGTGCCAGCAGTGGACAGGGCCAGCCCCAGCATTTT.

This clone was picked up one time. The chain employs TRBV5-1 and TRBJ2-7, with 8 bases lining up with TRBD1. The CDR3 covers 14 residues. CDR1 is SGHRS and CDR2 is YFSETQ in the germline V gene. With V trimmed by 2 bases and J by 4 bases, 5 bases remained unmatched. The CDR3 coding sequence is TGCGCCAGCAGCTTCCCGGGACAGGAATACGAGCAGTACTTC. Translated: CASSFPGQEYEQYF.

The chain carries TRBV2 and TRBJ2-4; 7 nucleotides align to TRBD1. The CDR3 covers 14 residues. Germline trimming cut 10 bases from V and 8 bases from J; bases unmatched to any gene: 14. Per the germline V gene, CDR1 is SNHLY and CDR2 is FYNNEI. As DNA, the CDR3 is TGTGCCACCCTCGGGACAGAGAGAAAGGACATTCAGTACTTC. Translation gives CATLGTERKDIQYF.

The V gene is TRBV14, the J gene TRBJ2-7, with 10 bases matching TRBD1. The CDR3 extends over 14 amino acids. CDR1 SGHDN and CDR2 FVKESK come from the germline V gene. With 5 bases clipped from V and 4 bases from J, the junction kept 5 bases outside the gene matches. CDR3 sequence: CASSNRDRGYEQYF. CDR3 coding DNA: TGTGCCAGCAGCAACCGGGACAGGGGATACGAGCAGTACTTC.

V is TRBV7-9 and J is TRBJ2-7, with a possible D match to TRBD1 (6 bases). In germline, CDR1 is SEHNR, CDR2 FQNEAQ (reference sequence). V was cut by 5 bases and J by 6 bases, with 20 bases left in between. The CDR3 sequence is 15 residues long. CDR3 DNA: TGTGCCAGCAGCAATACAGGGTCCAAGAGTCCCGAGCAGTACTTC. It encodes CASSNTGSKSPEQYF.

The V call is TRBV6-1, the J call TRBJ2-7; 9 bases fit TRBD2. Germline V lookup: CDR1 MNHNS, CDR2 SASEGT. The CDR3 consists of 15 residues. Trimming took 2 bases from V and 6 from J; bases not matched to a gene: 8. CDR3 DNA sequence: TGTGCCAGCAGTGAAAGTAGGGCGGGAGGGACCGAGCAGTACTTC. This encodes CASSESRAGGTEQYF.

Remarks on this clone: The same CDR3 can be traced to other DNA sequences in this sample. The J gene is TRBJ1-1, the V gene TRBV27, with TRBD1 as a possible D gene (5 bases). Germline-derived CDR1 and CDR2 are MNHEY and SMNVEV (reference sequence). V lost 2 bases, J lost 4 bases, and 8 bases lay in between. This CDR3 has 13 residues. CDR3 nucleotide sequence: TGTGCCAGCAGTTTAGGGGGGAGCACTGAAGCTTTCTTT. Protein product: CASSLGGSTEAFF.

A single count supports this clone. The chain recombines TRBV29-1 with TRBJ1-2; possibly TRBD1 for D (5 bases). This CDR3 comprises 15 residues. Trimming removed 1 base at V and 0 bases at J, with 12 bases between. The V gene's germline CDR1 is SQVTM and CDR2 ANQGSEA. CDR3 loop: CSVEVWGETNYGYTF. CDR3 bases: TGCAGCGTTGAAGTGTGGGGGGAGACTAACTATGGCTACACCTTC.

The chain is built from TRBV27 and TRBJ1-4; D gene ambiguous. The CDR3 runs 14 residues. CDR1 is MNHEY, CDR2 SMNVEV, per germline (reference sequence). V gave up 5 bases and J gave up 6 bases, with 13 bases separating them. The CDR3 loop is CASSPSRVYEKLFF. As DNA, the CDR3 is TGTGCCAGCAGTCCAAGTCGGGTTTATGAAAAACTGTTTTTT.

The chain carries TRBV19 and TRBJ1-2; D not resolved. Germline lookup yields CDR1 LNHDA and CDR2 SQIVND (reference sequence). V was trimmed by 2 bases and J by 3 bases, leaving 10 bases between them. CDR3 length: 14 residues. The CDR3 bases are TGTGCCAGTAGTATATCAGATTTCGACTATGGCTACACCTTC. It yields the protein CASSISDFDYGYTF.

This chain joins TRBV9 and TRBJ2-7; a possible D gene is TRBD1 (6 bases). Per the germline V gene, CDR1 is SGDLS and CDR2 is YYNGEE. This CDR3 comprises 13 residues. V lost 4 bases and J 3 bases, leaving 11 bases between the germline ends. CDR3: CASSPQGNYEQYF. The DNA of the CDR3 is TGTGCCAGCAGCCCACAGGGAAACTACGAGCAGTACTTC.

J is TRBJ1-2 and V is TRBV4-3; D possibly corresponds to TRBD1 (6 bases). Looked up from germline, CDR1 is LGHNA and CDR2 is YSLEER. Trimming shortened V by 4 bases and J by 6 bases, and 18 bases separated the two germline ends. This CDR3 is built from 15 residues. The CDR3 nucleotides read TGCGCCAGCAGCCGGTCATTACAGGGATCGGATGGCTACACCTTC. Translating it yields CASSRSLQGSDGYTF.

V is TRBV9 and J is TRBJ2-2, with D maybe TRBD1 (5 bases). This CDR3 has 16 amino acids. The V gene's germline CDR1 is SGDLS and CDR2 YYNGEE. V lost 3 bases, J lost 5 bases, and 17 bases lay in between. The CDR3 is CASSATALGVTGELFF. CDR3 nucleotides: TGTGCCAGCAGCGCCACAGCCCTAGGGGTAACCGGGGAGCTGTTTTTT.